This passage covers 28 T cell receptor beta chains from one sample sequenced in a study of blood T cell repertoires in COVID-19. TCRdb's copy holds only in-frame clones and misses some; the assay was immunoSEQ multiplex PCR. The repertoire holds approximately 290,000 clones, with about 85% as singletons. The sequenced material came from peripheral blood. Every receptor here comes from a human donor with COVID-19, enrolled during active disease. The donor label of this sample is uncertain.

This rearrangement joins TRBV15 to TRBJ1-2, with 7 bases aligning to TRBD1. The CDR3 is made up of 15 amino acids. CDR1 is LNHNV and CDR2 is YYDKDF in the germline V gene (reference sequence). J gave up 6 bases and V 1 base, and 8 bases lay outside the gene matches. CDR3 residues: CATSRGLSDRNGYTF. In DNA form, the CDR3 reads TGTGCCACCAGCAGAGGACTTTCGGACAGGAATGGCTACACCTTC.

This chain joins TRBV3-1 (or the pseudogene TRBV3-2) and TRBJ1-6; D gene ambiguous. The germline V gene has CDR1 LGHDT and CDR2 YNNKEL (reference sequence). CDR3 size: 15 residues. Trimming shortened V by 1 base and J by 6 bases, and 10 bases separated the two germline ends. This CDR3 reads CASSQGARSNSPLHF. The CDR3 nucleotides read TGTGCCAGCAGCCAAGGCGCGAGAAGTAATTCACCCCTCCACTTT.

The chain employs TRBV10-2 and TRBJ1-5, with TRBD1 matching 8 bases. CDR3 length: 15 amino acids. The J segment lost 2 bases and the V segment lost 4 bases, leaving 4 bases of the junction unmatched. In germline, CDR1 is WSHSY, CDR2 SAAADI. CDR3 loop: CASSADRVGNQPQHF. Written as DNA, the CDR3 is TGCGCCAGCAGTGCGGACAGGGTTGGCAATCAGCCCCAGCATTTT.

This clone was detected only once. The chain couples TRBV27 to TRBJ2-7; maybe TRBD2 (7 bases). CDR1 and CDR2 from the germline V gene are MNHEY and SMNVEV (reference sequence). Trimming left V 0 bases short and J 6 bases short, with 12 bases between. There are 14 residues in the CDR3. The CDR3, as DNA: TGTGCCAGCAGTTTATCGGGGGGGACACGCGAGCAGTACTTC. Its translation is CASSLSGGTREQYF.

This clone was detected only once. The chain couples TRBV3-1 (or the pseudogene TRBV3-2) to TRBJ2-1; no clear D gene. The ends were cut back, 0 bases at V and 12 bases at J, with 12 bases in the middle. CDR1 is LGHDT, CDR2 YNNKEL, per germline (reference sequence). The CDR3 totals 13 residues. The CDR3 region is CASSQDERVWQFF. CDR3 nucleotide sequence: TGTGCCAGCAGCCAAGATGAAAGAGTCTGGCAGTTCTTC.

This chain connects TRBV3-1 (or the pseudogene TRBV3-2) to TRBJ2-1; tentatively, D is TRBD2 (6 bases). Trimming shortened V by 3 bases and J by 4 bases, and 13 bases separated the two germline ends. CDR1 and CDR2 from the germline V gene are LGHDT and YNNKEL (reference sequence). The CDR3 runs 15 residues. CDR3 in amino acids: CASSQGGIRYNEQFF. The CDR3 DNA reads TGTGCCAGCAGCCAGGGGGGAATTCGGTACAATGAGCAGTTCTTC.

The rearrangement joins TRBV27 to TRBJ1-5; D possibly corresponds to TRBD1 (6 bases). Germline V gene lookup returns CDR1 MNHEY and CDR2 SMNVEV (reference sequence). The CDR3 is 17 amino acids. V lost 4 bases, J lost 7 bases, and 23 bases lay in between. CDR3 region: CASSSAKQGTASQPQHF. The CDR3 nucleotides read TGTGCCAGCAGTTCCGCCAAACAGGGTACGGCATCGCAGCCCCAGCATTTT.

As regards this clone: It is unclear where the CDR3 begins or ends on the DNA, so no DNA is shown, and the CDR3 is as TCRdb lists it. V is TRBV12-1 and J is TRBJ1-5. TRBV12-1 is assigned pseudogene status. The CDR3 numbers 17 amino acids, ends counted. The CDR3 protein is CASSFARGAYSNQPQHF.

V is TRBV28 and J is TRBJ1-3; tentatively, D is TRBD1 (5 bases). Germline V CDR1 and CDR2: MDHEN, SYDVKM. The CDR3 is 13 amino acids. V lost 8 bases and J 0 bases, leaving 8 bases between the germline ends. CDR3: CASRQISGNTIYF. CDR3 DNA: TGTGCCAGCCGACAGATCTCTGGAAACACCATATATTTT.

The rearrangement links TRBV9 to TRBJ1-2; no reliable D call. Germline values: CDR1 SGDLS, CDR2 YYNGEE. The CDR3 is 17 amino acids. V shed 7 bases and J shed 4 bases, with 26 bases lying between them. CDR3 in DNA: TGTGCCAGCTCCCCCCCCTTGGCACTTGGGCAGCCCTATGGCTACACCTTC. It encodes CASSPPLALGQPYGYTF.

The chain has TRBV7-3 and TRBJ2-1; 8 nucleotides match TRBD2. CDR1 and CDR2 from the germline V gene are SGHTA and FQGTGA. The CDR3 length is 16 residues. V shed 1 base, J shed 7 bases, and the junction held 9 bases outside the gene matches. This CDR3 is CASSLIRTGTSNEQFF. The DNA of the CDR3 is TGTGCCAGCAGCTTAATTCGTACGGGGACTAGTAATGAGCAGTTCTTC. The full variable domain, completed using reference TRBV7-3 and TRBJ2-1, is GAGVSQTPSNKVTEKGKYVELRCDPISGHTALYWYRQSLGQGPEFLIYFQGTGAADDSGLPNDRFFAVRPEGSVSTLKIQRTERGDSAVYLCASSLIRTGTSNEQFFGPGTRLTVL.

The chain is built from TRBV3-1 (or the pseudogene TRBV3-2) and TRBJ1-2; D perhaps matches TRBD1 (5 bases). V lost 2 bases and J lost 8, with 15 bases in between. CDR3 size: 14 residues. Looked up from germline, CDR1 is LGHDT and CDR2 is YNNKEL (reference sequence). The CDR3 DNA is TGTGCCAGCAGCCAACCAGGGATTGGGTCAGGCTACACCTTC. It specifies CASSQPGIGSGYTF.

In DNA form, the CDR3 reads TGTGCCAGCAGTTACGGACAGGGTAGTTATAATGAGCAGTTCTTC. Translating it yields CASSYGQGSYNEQFF. This chain connects TRBV6-6 to TRBJ2-1, with TRBD1 matching 8 bases. The germline CDR1 and CDR2 sequences are MNHNY and SVGAGI (reference sequence). This CDR3 is 15 amino acids long. The J segment lost 7 bases and the V segment lost 2 bases, leaving 7 bases of the junction unmatched.

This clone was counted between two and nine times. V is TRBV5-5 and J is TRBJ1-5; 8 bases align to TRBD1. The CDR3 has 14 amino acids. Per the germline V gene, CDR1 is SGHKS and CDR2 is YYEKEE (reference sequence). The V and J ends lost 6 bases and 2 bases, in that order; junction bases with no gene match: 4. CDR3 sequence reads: CASTAGGGNQPQHF. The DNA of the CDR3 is TGTGCCAGCACGGCAGGGGGCGGCAATCAGCCCCAGCATTTT.

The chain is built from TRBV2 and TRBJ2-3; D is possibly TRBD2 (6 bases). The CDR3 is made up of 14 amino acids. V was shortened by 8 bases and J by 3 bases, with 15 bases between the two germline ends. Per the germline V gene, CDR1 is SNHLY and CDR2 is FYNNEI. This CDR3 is CASGGGLGTDTQYF. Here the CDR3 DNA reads TGTGCCAGCGGAGGAGGGCTAGGGACAGATACGCAGTATTTT.

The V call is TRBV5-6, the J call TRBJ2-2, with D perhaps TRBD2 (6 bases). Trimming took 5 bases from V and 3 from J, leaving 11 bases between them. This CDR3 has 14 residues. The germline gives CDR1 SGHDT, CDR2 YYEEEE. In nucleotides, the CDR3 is TGTGCCAGCAGGGCTTCGGGAGACACCGGGGAGCTGTTTTTT. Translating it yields CASRASGDTGELFF.

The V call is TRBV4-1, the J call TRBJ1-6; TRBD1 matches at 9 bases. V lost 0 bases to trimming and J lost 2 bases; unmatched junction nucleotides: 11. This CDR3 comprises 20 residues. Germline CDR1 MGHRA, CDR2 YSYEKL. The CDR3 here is CASSQDVGTGIGTYNSPLHF. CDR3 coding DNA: TGCGCCAGCAGCCAAGATGTCGGGACAGGGATAGGTACCTATAATTCACCCCTCCACTTT.

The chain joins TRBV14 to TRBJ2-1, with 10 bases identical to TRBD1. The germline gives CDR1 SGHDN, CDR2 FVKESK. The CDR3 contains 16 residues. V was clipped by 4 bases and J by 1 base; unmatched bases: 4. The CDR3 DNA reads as TGTGCCAGCAGCCTTGGGACAGGGGTTTCCTACAATGAGCAGTTCTTC. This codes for CASSLGTGVSYNEQFF. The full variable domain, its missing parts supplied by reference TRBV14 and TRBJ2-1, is EAGVTQFPSHSVIEKGQTVTLRCDPISGHDNLYWYRRVMGKEIKFLLHFVKESKQDESGMPNNRFLAERTGGTYSTLKVQPAELEDSGVYFCASSLGTGVSYNEQFFGPGTRLTVL.

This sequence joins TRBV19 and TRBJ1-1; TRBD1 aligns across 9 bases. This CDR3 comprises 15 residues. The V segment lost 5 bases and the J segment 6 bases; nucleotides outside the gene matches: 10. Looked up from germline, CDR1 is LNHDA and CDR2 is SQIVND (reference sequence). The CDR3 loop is CASSPTGGRGAEAFF. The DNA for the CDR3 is TGTGCCAGTAGTCCGACAGGGGGTCGGGGAGCTGAAGCTTTCTTT.

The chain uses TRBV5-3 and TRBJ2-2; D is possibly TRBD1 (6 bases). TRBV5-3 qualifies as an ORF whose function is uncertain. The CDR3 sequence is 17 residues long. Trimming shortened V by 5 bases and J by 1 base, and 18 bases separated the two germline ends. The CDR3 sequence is CARSYCRGLRNTGELFF. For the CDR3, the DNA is TGTGCCAGAAGTTATTGCAGGGGTTTGAGGAACACCGGGGAGCTGTTTTTT.

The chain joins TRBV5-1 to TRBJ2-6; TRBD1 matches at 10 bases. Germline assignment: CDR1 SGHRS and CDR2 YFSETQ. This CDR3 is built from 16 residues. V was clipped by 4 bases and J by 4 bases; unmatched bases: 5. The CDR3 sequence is CASSQGTGAGANVLTF. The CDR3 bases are TGCGCCAGCAGCCAGGGGACAGGGGCGGGGGCCAACGTCCTGACTTTC.

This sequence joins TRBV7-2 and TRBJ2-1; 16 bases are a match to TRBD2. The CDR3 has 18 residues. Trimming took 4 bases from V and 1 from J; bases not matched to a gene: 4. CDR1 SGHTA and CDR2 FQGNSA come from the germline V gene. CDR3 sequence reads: CASSSGTSGRVSYNEQFF. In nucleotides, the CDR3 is TGTGCCAGCAGCTCCGGGACTAGCGGGAGGGTATCCTACAATGAGCAGTTCTTC.

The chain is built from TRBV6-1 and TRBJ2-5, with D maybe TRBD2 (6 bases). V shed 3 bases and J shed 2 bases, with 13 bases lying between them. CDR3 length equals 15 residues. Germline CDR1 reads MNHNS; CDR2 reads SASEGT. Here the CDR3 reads CASSDGGTVQETQYF. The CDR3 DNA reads TGTGCCAGCAGTGACGGCGGGACGGTTCAAGAGACCCAGTACTTC.

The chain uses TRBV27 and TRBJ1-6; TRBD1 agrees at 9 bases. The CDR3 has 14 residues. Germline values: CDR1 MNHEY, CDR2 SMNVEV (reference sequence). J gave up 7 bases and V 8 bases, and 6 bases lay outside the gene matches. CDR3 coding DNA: TGTGCCAGCCGCCGGACAGGGGAAAATTCACCCCTCCACTTT. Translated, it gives CASRRTGENSPLHF.

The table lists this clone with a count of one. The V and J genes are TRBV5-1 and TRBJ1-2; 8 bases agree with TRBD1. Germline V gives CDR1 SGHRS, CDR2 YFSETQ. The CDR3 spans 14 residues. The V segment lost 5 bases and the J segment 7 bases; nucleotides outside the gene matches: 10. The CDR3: CASSPGQGPGGYTF. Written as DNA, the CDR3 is TGCGCCAGCAGTCCTGGACAGGGTCCCGGTGGCTACACCTTC.

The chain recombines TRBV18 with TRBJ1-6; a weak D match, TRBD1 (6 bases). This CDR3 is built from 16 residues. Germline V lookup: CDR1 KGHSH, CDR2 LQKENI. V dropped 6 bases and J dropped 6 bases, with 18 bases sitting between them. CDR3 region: CASSQGPYGRNSPLHF. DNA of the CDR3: TGTGCCAGCTCCCAGGGGCCCTATGGCCGTAATTCACCCCTCCACTTT.

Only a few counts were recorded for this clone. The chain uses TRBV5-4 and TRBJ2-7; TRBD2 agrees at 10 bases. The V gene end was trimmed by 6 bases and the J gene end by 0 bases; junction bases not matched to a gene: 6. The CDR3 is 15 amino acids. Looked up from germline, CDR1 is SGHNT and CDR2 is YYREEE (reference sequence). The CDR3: CASTGLADHSYEQYF. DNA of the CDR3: TGTGCCAGCACCGGACTAGCGGATCACTCCTACGAGCAGTACTTC.

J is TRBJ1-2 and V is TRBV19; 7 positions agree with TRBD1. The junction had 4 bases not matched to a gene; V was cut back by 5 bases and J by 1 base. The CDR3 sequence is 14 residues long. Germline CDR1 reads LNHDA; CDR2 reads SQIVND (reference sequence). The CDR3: CASSPRDSNYGYTF. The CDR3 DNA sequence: TGTGCCAGTAGTCCCCGGGACAGTAACTATGGCTACACCTTC. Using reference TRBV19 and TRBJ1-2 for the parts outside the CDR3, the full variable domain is DGGITQSPKYLFRKEGQNVTLSCEQNLNHDAMYWYRQDPGQGLRLIYYSQIVNDFQKGDIAEGYSVSREKKESFPLTVTSAQKNPTAFYLCASSPRDSNYGYTFGSGTRLTVV.